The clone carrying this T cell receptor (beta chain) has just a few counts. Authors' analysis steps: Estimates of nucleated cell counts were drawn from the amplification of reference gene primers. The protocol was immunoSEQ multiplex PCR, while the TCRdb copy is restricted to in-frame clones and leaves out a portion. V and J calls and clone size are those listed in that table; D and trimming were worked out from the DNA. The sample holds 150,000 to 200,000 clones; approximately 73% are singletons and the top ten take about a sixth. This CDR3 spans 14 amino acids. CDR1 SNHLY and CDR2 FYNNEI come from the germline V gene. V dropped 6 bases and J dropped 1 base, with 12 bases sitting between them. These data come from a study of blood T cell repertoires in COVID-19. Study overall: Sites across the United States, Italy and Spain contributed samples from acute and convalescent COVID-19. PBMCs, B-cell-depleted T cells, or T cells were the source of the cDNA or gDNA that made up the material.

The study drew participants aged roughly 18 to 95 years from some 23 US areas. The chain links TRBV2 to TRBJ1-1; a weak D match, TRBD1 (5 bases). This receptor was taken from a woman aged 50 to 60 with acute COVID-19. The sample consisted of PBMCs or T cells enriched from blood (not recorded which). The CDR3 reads CASRGRGGNTEAFF. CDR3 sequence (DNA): TGTGCCAGCAGGGGGCGAGGTGGGAACACTGAAGCTTTCTTT.